The rows below give T cell receptor beta chains drawn from one sample of a study of blood T cells in healthy people across ages. TCRdb analysed the 5' RACE reads with MiXCR anew, one entry per CDR3 protein. Among about 1.8 million distinct CDR3 sequences, 49% were seen once, and the ten largest hold less than 2.5%. Sequenced material: blood. Receptor source: a woman aged 40 to 49 in good health. Both conserved end residues are part of each CDR3. Each record gives: D gene, V gene, J gene, clone size, CDR3 DNA, CDR3 protein. The D gene is left open where the match is weak. Clone size is not always given. Where it is, it says once, few, many or a class for expanded clones.

NA	TRBV10-2	TRBJ2-2	NA	TGCGCCAGCAGTGACATCGGACCGAAGGACCTGACCGGGGAGCTGTTTTTT	CASSDIGPKDLTGELFF
TRBD1	TRBV20-1	TRBJ2-5	NA	TGCAGTACAAACAGGGGAGAGACCCAGTACTTC	CSTNRGETQYF
NA	TRBV20-1	TRBJ2-4	NA	TGCAGTGCTAGAGATGGCGTGATTCAGTACTTC	CSARDGVIQYF
TRBD1	TRBV7-8	TRBJ1-2	once	TGTGCCAGCAGCTATCGACAGGGGACGGATGGCTACACCTTC	CASSYRQGTDGYTF
NA	TRBV29-1	TRBJ2-1	NA	TGCAGCGTCAGGGACTTTTCAGCCTACAATGAGCAGTTCTTC	CSVRDFSAYNEQFF
TRBD2	TRBV7-2	TRBJ2-5	few	TGTGCCAGCAGCCCGTCGCGGGGGTTAATTCAGACCCAGTACTTC	CASSPSRGLIQTQYF
NA	TRBV6-5	TRBJ1-2	few	TGTGCCAGCACCTCACAGGGAGATGGCTACACCTTC	CASTSQGDGYTF
TRBD1	TRBV2	TRBJ1-4	NA	TGTGCCAGCAGTGTGACAGGGATTCTTGAAAAACTGTTTTTT	CASSVTGILEKLFF
NA	TRBV3-1	TRBJ2-4	NA	TGTGCCAGCAGCCAAGATATGAGCGGGACAGGCAGAACCCAGTACTTC	CASSQDMSGTGRTQYF
TRBD2	TRBV20-1	TRBJ2-1	few	TGCAGTGCTAGCTTTGCGGGGGGGGCCTACAATGAGCAGTTCTTC	CSASFAGGAYNEQFF
TRBD1	TRBV6-6	TRBJ2-1	NA	TGTGCCAGCAGTCCCGACGGGCAGGGGGCGGGAAATGAGCAGTTCTTC	CASSPDGQGAGNEQFF
TRBD1	TRBV28	TRBJ2-7	few	TGTGCCAGCAGTTCCGGGACAGGGGGCTCATTGGACGAGCAGTACTTC	CASSSGTGGSLDEQYF
NA	TRBV29-1	TRBJ2-5	NA	TGCAGCGTTGAAGAACCCATTCGACAAACCCAGTACTTC	CSVEEPIRQTQYF
NA	TRBV5-1	TRBJ2-5	few	TGCGCCAGCAGCCTGGGGTCTGCAGGCCCCCAAGAGACCCAGTACTTC	CASSLGSAGPQETQYF
NA	TRBV4-3	TRBJ1-2	few	TGCGCCAGCAGCCCTCAGACAGGTCGCTTAGATGGCTACACCTTC	CASSPQTGRLDGYTF
NA	TRBV29-1	TRBJ1-2	NA	TGCAGCGTCCTTCCCGGGACCGGTAACGGGGGCTACACCTTC	CSVLPGTGNGGYTF
TRBD2	TRBV10-3	TRBJ2-7	NA	TGTGCCATCAGTGAGCTCGGACTAGCGGGGAGAAGCTCCTACGAGCAGTACTTC	CAISELGLAGRSSYEQYF
TRBD2	TRBV7-9	TRBJ2-3	once	TGTGCCAGCAGCTTAGATAGGGCAAGCGGGGGCCTCCTTACGCAGTATTTT	CASSLDRASGGLLTQYF
NA	TRBV20-1	TRBJ2-5	few	TGCAGTGCTCCCCAGAGCAGGGATCGGGCAGAGACCCAGTACTTC	CSAPQSRDRAETQYF
NA	TRBV28	TRBJ1-2	few	TGTGCCAGCAGTTTGCGGGGACTCCCCTATGGCTACACCTTC	CASSLRGLPYGYTF
TRBD1	TRBV10-3	TRBJ2-3	few	TGTGCCATCAGTGACCACAGACAGGGGTACACAGATACGCAGTATTTT	CAISDHRQGYTDTQYF
NA	TRBV11-2	TRBJ1-2	NA	TGTGCCAGCAGCGGGAACAGCTATGGCTACACCTTC	CASSGNSYGYTF